Below are 3 T cell receptor beta chains sequenced from a single sample in a study of T cell changes during pregnancy in multiple sclerosis. The data were produced by immunoSEQ multiplex PCR, yet TCRdb's version contains in-frame clones alone and is incomplete. The sample contains around 80,000 clones, around 90% of which appear only once. The material was peripheral blood, obtained before pregnancy. The receptors were gathered from a female donor with multiple sclerosis, enrolled in a pregnancy study.

The J gene is TRBJ1-2, the V gene TRBV5-8, with a weak D call TRBD1 (5 bases). The CDR3 is made up of 14 amino acids. Trimming cost V 1 base and J 3 bases, with 10 bases left between them. CDR1 and CDR2 from the germline V gene are SGHTS and YDEGEE. This chain's CDR3 is CASSLRQGYYGYTF. CDR3 sequence (DNA): TGTGCCAGCAGCTTGAGGCAGGGATACTATGGCTACACCTTC.

This chain links TRBV7-9 with TRBJ1-4; D remains ambiguous. Germline assignment: CDR1 SEHNR and CDR2 FQNEAQ (reference sequence). V was pared by 0 bases and J by 0 bases, with 8 bases between. The CDR3 runs 16 residues. For the CDR3, the DNA is TGTGCCAGCAGCTTAGCCAACACCCCAACTAATGAAAAACTGTTTTTT. Protein product: CASSLANTPTNEKLFF. Combining the CDR3 with reference TRBV7-9 and TRBJ1-4 gives the whole variable domain DTGVSQNPRHKITKRGQNVTFRCDPISEHNRLYWYRQTLGQGPEFLTYFQNEAQLEKSRLLSDRFSAERPKGSFSTLEIQRTEQGDSAMYLCASSLANTPTNEKLFFGSGTQLSVL.

This chain connects TRBV7-9 to TRBJ2-4, with D possibly being TRBD1 (6 bases). The CDR3 sequence is 14 residues long. The V and J ends lost 5 bases and 1 base respectively, with 9 bases between them. Germline V gene sequence: CDR1 SEHNR, CDR2 FQNEAQ (reference sequence). Here the CDR3 DNA reads TGTGCCAGCAGCCATCAGGGGGCCAAAAACATTCAGTACTTC. Translated, it gives CASSHQGAKNIQYF.